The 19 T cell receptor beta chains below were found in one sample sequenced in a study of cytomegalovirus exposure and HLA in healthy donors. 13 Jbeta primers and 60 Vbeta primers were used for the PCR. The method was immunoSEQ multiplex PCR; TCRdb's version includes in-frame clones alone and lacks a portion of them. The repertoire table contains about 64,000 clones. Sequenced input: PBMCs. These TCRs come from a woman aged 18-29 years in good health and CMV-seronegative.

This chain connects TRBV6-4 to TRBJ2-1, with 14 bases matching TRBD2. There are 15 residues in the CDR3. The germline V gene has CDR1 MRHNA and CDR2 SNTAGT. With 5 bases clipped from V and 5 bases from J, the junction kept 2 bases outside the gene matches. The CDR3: CASSPGLAGDNEQFF. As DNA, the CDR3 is TGTGCCAGCAGTCCGGGACTAGCGGGAGACAATGAGCAGTTCTTC.

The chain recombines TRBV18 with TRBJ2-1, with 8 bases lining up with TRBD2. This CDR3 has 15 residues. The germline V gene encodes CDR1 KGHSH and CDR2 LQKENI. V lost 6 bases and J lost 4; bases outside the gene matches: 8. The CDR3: CASSPGLEIYNEQFF. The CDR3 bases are TGTGCCAGCTCCCCGGGACTAGAGATATACAATGAGCAGTTCTTC.

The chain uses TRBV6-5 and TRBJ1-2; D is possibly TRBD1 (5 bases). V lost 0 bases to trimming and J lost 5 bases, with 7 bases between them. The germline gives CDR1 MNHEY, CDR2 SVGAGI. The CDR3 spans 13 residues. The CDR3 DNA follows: TGTGCCAGCAGTTACTCGGGGCAGTATGGCTACACCTTC. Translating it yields CASSYSGQYGYTF.

As DNA, the CDR3 is TGCAGTGCTAGGACAGGGGTTGACTACACCTTC. Translation: CSARTGVDYTF. This chain connects TRBV20-1 to TRBJ1-2, with TRBD1 matching 8 bases. Trimming took 3 bases from V and 10 from J; bases not matched to a gene: 4. The CDR3 covers 11 residues. Germline V gives CDR1 DFQATT, CDR2 SNEGSKA (reference sequence).

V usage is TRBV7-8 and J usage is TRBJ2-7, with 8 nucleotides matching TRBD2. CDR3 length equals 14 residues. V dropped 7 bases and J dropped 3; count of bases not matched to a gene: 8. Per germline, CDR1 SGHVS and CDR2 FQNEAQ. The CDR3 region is CASTPREGYYEQYF. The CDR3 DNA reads TGTGCCAGCACCCCTCGGGAGGGGTACTACGAGCAGTACTTC.

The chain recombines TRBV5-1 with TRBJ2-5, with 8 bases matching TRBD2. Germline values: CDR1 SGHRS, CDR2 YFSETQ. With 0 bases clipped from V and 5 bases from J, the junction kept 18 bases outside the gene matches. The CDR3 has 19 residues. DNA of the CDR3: TGCGCCAGCAGCTTGGCCTCCTACCTAGCGGGTCCGACGGGGGAGACCCAGTACTTC. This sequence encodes CASSLASYLAGPTGETQYF. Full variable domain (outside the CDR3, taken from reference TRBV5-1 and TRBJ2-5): KAGVTQTPRYLIKTRGQQVTLSCSPISGHRSVSWYQQTPGQGLQFLFEYFSETQRNKGNFPGRFSGRQFSNSRSEMNVSTLELGDSALYLCASSLASYLAGPTGETQYFGPGTRLLVL.

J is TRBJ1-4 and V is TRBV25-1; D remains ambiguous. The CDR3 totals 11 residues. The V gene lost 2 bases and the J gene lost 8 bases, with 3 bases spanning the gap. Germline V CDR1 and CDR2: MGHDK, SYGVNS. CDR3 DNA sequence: TGTGCCAGCAGTGAACGGGAAAAACTGTTTTTT. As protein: CASSEREKLFF.

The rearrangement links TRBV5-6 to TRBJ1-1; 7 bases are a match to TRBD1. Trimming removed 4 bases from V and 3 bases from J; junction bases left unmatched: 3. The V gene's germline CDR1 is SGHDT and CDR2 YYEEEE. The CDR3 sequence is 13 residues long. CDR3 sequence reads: CASSRDRDTEAFF. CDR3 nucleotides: TGTGCCAGCAGCCGAGACAGGGACACTGAAGCTTTCTTT.

Here the CDR3 DNA reads TGTGCCAGCAGCACGGACAGGGGTGCCCTCTACGAGCAGTACTTC. This gives the protein CASSTDRGALYEQYF. The V call is TRBV9, the J call TRBJ2-7, with 9 bases that match TRBD1. The CDR3 spans 15 residues. V gave up 4 bases and J gave up 3 bases; unmatched junction bases: 8. Germline CDR1 reads SGDLS; CDR2 reads YYNGEE.

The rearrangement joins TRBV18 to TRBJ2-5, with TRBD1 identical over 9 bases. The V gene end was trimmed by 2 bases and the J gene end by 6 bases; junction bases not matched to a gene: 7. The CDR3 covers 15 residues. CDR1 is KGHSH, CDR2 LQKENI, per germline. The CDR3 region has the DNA TGTGCCAGCTCACCAACGGGACAGGGCGGGAAGACCCAGTACTTC. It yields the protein CASSPTGQGGKTQYF.

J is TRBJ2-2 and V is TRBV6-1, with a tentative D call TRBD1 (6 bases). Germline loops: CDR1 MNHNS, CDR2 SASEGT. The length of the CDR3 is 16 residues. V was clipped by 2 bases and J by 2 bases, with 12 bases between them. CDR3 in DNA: TGTGCCAGCAGTGAAACGCCAGGGGTCAACACCGGGGAGCTGTTTTTT. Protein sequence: CASSETPGVNTGELFF.

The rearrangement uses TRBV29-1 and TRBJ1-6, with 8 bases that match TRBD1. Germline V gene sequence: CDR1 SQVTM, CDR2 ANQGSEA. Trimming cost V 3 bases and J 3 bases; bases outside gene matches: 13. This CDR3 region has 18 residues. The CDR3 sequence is CSVDWTGYPILYNSPLHF. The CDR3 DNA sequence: TGCAGCGTTGACTGGACAGGGTACCCAATCCTCTATAATTCACCCCTCCACTTT.

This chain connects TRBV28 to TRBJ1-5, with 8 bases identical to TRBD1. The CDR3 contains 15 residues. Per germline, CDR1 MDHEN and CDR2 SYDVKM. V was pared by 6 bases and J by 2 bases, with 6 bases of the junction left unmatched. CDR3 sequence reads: CASRPGQGRNQPQHF. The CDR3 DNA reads TGTGCCAGCAGACCCGGACAGGGACGCAATCAGCCCCAGCATTTT.

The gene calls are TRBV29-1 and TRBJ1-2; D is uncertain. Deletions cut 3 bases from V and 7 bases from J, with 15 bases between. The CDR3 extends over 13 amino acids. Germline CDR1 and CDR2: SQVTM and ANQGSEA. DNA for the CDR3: TGCAGCGTTGACCCCTCCGGGGAAGTTGGCTACACCTTC. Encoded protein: CSVDPSGEVGYTF.

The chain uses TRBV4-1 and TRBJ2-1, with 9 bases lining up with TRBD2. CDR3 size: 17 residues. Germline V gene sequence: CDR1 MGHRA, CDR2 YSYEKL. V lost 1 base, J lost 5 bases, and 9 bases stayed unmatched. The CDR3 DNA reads TGCGCCAGCAGCCAAGGGAGGGGAGGCGGGAGGGACAATGAGCAGTTCTTC. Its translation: CASSQGRGGGRDNEQFF.

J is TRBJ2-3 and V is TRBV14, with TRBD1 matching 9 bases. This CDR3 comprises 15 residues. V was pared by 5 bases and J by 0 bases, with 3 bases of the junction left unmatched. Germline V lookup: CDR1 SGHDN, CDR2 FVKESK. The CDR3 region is CASSEQGASTDTQYF. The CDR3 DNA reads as TGTGCCAGCAGCGAACAGGGGGCAAGCACAGATACGCAGTATTTT.

The CDR3 DNA reads TGTGCCAGCAGCGATACCAGGGAGGGCGAGCAGTACTTC. Translation gives CASSDTREGEQYF. The chain employs TRBV7-9 and TRBJ2-7; TRBD2 agrees at 7 bases. CDR3 length equals 13 residues. Trimming took 5 bases from V and 6 from J; bases not matched to a gene: 7. The germline CDR1 and CDR2 sequences are SEHNR and FQNEAQ (reference sequence).

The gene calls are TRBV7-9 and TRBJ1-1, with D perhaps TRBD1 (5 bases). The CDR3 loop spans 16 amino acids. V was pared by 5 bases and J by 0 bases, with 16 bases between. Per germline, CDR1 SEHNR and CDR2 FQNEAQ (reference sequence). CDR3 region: CASSPLTGVMNTEAFF. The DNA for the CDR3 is TGTGCCAGCAGCCCCCTTACGGGGGTTATGAACACTGAAGCTTTCTTT.

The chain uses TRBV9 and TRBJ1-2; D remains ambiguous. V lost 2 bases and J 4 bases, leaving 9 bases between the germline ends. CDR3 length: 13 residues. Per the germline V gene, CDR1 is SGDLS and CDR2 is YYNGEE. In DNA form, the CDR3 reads TGTGCCAGCAGCGTGGAAGGAGCCTATGGCTACACCTTC. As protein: CASSVEGAYGYTF.